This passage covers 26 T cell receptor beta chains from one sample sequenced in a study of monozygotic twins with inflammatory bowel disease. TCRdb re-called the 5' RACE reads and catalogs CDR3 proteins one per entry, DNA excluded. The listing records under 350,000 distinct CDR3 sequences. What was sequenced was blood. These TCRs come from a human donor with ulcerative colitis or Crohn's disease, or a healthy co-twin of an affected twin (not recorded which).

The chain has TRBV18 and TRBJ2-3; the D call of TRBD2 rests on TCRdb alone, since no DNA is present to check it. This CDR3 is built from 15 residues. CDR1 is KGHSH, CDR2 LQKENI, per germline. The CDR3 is CASSLRQGPTDTQYF.

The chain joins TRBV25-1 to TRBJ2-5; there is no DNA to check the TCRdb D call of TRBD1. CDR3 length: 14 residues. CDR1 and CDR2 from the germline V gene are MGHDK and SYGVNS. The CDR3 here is CASKRTVLEETQYF.

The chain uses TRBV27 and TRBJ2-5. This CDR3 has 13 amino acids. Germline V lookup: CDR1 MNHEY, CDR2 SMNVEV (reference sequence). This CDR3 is CASSRQYQETQYF.

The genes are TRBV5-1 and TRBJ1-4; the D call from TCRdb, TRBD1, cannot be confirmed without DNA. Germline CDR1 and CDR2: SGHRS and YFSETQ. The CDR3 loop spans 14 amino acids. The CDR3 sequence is CASSLAGVKEKLFF. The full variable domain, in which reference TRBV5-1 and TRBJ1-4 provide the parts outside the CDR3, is KAGVTQTPRYLIKTRGQQVTLSCSPISGHRSVSWYQQTPGQGLQFLFEYFSETQRNKGNFPGRFSGRQFSNSRSEMNVSTLELGDSALYLCASSLAGVKEKLFFGSGTQLSVL.

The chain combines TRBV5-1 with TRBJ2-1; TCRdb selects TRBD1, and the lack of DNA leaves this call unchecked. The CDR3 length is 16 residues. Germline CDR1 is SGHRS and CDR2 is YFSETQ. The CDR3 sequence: CASSLEGLSSYNEQFF.

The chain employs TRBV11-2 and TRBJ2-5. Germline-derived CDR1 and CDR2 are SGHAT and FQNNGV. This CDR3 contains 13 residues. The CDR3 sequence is CASSISGVETQYF.

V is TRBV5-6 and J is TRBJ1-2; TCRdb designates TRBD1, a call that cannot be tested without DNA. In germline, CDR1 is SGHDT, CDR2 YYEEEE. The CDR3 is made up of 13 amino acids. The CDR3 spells CASSVQGHYGYTF.

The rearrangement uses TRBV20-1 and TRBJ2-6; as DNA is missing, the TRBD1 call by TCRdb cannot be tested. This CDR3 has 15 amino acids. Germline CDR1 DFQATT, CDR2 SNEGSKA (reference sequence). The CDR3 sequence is CSARRTGFGANVLTF.

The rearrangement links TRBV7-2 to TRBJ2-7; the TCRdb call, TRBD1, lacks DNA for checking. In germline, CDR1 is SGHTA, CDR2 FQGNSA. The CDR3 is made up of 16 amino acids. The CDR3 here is CASSIAGAAGVGEQYF.

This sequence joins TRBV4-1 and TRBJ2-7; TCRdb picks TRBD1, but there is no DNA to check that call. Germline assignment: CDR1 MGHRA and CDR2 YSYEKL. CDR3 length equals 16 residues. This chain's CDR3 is CASSQDTAGGGAEQYF.

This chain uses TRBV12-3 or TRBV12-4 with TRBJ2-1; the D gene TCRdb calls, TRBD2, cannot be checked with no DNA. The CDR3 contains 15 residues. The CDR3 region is CASSLTSGIYNEQFF.

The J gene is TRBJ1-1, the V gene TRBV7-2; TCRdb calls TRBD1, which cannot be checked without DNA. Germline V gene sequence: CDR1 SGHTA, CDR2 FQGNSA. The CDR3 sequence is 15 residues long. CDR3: CASSYRIGAADEAFF.

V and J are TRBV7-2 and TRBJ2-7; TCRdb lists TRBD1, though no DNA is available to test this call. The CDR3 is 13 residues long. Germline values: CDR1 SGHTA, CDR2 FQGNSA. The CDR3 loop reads CASSKDRGREQYF.

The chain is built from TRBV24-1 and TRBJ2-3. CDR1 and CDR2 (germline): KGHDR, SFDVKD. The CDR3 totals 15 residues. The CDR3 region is CATSDTRGYTDTQYF.

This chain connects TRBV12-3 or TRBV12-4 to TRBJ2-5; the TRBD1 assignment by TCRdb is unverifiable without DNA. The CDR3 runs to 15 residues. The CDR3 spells CASSPRTGGLETQYF.

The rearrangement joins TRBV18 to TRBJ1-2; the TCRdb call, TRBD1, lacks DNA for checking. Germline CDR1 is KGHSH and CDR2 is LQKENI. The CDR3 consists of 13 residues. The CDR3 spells CASSRLGADGYTF.

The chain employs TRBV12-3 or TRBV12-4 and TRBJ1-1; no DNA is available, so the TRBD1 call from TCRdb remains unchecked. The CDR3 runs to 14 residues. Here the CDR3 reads CASRPGTGITEAFF.

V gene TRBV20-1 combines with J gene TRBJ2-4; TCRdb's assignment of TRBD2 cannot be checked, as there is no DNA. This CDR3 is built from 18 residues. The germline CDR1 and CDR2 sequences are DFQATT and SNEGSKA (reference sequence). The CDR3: CSASRVAGEILAKNIQYF.

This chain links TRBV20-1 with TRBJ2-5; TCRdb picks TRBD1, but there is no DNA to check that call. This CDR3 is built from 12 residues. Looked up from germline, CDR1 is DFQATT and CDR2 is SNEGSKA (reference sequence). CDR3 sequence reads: CSAEGTGETQYF.

The CDR3 loop is CASSFPTGLDNEQFF. The chain recombines TRBV12-3 or TRBV12-4 with TRBJ2-1; the TCRdb D gene call, TRBD2, has no DNA to confirm it. The CDR3 has 15 amino acids.

The CDR3 protein is CASRRPGVEKLFF. This chain connects TRBV19 to TRBJ1-4; TCRdb indicates TRBD1, and absent DNA this call remains unverified. Germline CDR1 and CDR2: LNHDA and SQIVND (reference sequence). There are 13 residues in the CDR3.

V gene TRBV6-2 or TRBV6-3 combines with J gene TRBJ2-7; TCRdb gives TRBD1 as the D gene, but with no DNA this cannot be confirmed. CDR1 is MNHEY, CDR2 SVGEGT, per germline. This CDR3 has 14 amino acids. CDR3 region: CASIDGQVPDEQYF.

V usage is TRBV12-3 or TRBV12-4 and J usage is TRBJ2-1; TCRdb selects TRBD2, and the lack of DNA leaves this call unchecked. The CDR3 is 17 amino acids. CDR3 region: CASSRSSPRGSYNEQFF.

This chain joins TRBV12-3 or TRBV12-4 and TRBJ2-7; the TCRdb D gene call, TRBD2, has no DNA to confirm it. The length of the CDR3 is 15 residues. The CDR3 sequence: CASRRTSGLAYEQYF.

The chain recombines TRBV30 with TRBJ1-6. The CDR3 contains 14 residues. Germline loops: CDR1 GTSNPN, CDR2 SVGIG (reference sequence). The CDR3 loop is CAWSEKFTDSPLHF.

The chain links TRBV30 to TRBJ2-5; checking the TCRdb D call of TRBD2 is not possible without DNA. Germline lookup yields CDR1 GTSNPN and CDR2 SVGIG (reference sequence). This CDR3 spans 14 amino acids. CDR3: CAWTQDPGQETQYF. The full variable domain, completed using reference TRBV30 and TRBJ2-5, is SQTIHQWPATLVQPVGSPLSLECTVEGTSNPNLYWYRQAAGRGLQLLFYSVGIGQISSEVPQNLSASRPQDRQFILSSKKLLLSDSGFYLCAWTQDPGQETQYFGPGTRLLVL.